The following is a TCR beta chain sequence with its context. This entry is derived from a study of shared clonotypes between healthy human individuals. Method: immunoSEQ multiplex PCR; TCRdb's copy keeps in-frame clones and lacks some. This repertoire shows about 1 million clones, under 80% found once; its top ten account for 1.4% to 1.5%. This CDR3 region has 17 residues. Germline lookup yields CDR1 SGHTA and CDR2 FQGTGA. The ends were cut back, 1 base at V and 6 bases at J, with 19 bases in the middle. The TCR was taken from a man aged 18 to 30 in good health. This rearrangement joins TRBV7-3 to TRBJ1-5; TRBD1 might be the D (5 bases). The source material was memory CD4+ T cells sorted from blood. This sample's subset: CD45RA-negative fraction. CDR3 DNA: TGTGCCAGCAGCTTAATAGAGCGAGGGGAAGGGGTTCAGCCCCAGCATTTT. Its translation: CASSLIERGEGVQPQHF.